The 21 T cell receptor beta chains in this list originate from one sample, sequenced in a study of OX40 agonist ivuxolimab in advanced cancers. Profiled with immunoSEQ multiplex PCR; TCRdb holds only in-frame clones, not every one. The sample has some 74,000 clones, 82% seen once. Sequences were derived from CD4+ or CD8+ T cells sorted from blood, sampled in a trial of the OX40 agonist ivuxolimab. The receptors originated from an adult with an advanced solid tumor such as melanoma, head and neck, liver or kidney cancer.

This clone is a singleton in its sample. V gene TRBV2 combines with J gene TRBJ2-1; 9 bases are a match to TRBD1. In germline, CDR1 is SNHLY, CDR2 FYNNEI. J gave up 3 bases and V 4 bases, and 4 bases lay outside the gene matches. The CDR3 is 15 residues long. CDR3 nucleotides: TGTGCCAGCAGTGCGTCGGGACAGGGCTACAATGAGCAGTTCTTC. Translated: CASSASGQGYNEQFF.

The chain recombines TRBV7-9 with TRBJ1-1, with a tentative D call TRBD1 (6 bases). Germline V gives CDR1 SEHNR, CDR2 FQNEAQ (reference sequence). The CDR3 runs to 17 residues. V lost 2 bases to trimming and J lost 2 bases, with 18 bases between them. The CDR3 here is CASSLLFTGALNTEAFF. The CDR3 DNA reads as TGTGCCAGCAGCTTATTATTTACGGGGGCCTTAAACACTGAAGCTTTCTTT.

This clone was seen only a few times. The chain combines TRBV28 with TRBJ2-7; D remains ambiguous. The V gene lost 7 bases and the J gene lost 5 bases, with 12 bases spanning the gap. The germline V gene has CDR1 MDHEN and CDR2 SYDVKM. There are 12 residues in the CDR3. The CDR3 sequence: CASMGIVDEQYF. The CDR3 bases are TGTGCCAGCATGGGGATTGTCGACGAGCAGTACTTC.

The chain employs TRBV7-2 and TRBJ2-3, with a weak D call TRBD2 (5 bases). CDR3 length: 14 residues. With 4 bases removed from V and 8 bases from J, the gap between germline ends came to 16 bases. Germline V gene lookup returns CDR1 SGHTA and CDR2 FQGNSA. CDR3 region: CASSSTPSHGTQYF. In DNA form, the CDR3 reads TGTGCCAGCAGCTCAACGCCTAGCCATGGTACGCAGTATTTT.

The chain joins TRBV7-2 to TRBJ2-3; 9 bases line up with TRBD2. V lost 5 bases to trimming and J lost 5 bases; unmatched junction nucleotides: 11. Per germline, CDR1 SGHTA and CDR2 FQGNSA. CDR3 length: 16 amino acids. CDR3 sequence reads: CASSLRRREGLDTQYF. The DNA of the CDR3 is TGTGCCAGCAGCCTCAGGCGGCGGGAGGGTTTAGATACGCAGTATTTT. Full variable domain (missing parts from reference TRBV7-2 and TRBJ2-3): GAGVSQSPSNKVTEKGKDVELRCDPISGHTALYWYRQSLGQGLEFLIYFQGNSAPDKSGLPSDRFSAERTGGSVSTLTIQRTQQEDSAVYLCASSLRRREGLDTQYFGPGTRLTVL.

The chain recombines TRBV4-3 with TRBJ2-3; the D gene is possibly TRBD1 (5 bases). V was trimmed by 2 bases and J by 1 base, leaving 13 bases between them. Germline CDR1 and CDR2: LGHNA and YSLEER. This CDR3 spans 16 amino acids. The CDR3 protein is CASSQKSAGRTDTQYF. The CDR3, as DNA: TGCGCCAGCAGCCAAAAAAGTGCAGGGCGCACAGATACGCAGTATTTT.

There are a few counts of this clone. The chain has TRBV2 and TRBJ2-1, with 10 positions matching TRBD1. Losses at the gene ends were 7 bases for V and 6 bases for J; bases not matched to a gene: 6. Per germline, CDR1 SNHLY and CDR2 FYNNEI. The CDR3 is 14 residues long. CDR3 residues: CASTPGQGLNEQFF. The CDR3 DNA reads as TGTGCCAGCACCCCGGGACAGGGGCTCAATGAGCAGTTCTTC.

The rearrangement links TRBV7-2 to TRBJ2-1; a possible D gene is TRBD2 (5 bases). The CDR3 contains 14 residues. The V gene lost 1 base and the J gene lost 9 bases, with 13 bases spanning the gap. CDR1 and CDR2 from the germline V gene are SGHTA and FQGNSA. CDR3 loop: CASSLGWEMGEQFF. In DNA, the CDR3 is TGTGCCAGCAGCTTAGGCTGGGAGATGGGTGAGCAGTTCTTC.

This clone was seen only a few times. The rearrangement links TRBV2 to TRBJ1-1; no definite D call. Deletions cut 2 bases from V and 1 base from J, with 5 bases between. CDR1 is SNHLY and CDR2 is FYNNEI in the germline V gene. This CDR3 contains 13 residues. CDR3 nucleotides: TGTGCCAGCAGTGAACAGCCGAACACTGAAGCTTTCTTT. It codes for CASSEQPNTEAFF.

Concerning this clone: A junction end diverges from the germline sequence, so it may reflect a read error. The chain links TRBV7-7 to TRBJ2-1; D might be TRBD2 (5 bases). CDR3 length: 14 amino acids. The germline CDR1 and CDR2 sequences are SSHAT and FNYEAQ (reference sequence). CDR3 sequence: CASSLRVGADEQFF. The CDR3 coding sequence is TGTGCTAGCAGCTTACGGGTCGGAGCGGATGAGCAGTTCTTC.

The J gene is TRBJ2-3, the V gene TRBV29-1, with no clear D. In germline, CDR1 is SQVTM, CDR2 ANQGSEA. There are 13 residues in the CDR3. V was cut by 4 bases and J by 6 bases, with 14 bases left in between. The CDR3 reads CSVARGSEDTQYF. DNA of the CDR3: TGCAGCGTTGCCCGAGGATCTGAGGATACGCAGTATTTT.

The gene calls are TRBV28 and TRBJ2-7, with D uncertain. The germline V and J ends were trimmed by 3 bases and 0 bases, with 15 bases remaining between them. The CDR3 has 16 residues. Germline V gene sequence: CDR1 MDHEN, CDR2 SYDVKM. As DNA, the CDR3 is TGTGCCAGCAGTTTTACCCCTCTACGACTCTCCTACGAGCAGTACTTC. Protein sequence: CASSFTPLRLSYEQYF.

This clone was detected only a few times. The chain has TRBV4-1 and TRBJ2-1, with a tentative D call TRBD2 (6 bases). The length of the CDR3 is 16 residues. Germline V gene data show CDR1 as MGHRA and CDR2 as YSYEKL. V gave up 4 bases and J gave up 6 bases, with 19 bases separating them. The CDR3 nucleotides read TGCGCCAGCAGCCCAGCACCGGGACTCTTAGCCAATGAGCAGTTCTTC. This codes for CASSPAPGLLANEQFF.

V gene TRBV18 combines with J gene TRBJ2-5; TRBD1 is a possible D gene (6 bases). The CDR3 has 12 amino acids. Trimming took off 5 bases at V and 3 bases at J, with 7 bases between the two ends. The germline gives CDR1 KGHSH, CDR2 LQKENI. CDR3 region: CASSYREETQYF. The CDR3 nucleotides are TGTGCCAGCTCATACAGGGAAGAGACCCAGTACTTC.

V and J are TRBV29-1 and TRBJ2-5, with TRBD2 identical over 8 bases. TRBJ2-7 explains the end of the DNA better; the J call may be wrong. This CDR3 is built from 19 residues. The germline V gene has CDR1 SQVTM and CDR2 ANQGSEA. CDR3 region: CSVTKPGLVSLGGSYEQYF. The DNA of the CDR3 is TGCAGCGTCACAAAACCGGGACTAGTGAGTTTGGGGGGCTCCTACGAGCAGTACTTC.

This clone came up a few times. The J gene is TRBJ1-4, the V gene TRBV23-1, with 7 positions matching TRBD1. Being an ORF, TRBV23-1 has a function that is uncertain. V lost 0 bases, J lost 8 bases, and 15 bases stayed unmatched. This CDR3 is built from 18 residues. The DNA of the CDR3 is TGCGCCAGCAGTCAATCGGACGAAATACAGGGGAGGAAGGAAAAACTGTTTTTT. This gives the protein CASSQSDEIQGRKEKLFF.

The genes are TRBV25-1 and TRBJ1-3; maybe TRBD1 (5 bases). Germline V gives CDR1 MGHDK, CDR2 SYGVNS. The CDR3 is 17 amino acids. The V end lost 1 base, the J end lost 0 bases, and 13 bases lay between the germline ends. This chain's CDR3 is CASSEFSDSLSGNTIYF. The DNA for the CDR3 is TGTGCCAGCAGTGAATTTTCCGACAGCCTCTCTGGAAACACCATATATTTT. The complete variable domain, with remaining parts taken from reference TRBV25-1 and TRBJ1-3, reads EADIYQTPRYLVIGTGKKITLECSQTMGHDKMYWYQQDPGMELHLIHYSYGVNSTEKGDLSSESTVSRIRTEHFPLTLESARPSHTSQYLCASSEFSDSLSGNTIYFGEGSWLTVV.

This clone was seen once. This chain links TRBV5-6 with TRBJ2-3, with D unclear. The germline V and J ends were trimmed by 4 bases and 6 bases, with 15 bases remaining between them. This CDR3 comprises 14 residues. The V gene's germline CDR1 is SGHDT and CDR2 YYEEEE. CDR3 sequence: CASSPDGATDTQYF. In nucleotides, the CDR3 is TGTGCCAGCAGCCCGGACGGAGCTACGGATACGCAGTATTTT.

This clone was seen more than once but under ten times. The CDR3 loop reads CATGTQYINQPQHF. The CDR3 bases are TGTGCCACCGGGACACAGTACATTAATCAGCCCCAGCATTTT. This chain joins TRBV6-6 and TRBJ1-5; tentative D call: TRBD1 (6 bases). V lost 10 bases, J lost 4 bases, and 17 bases lay in between. This CDR3 has 14 residues. CDR1 MNHNY and CDR2 SVGAGI come from the germline V gene (reference sequence).

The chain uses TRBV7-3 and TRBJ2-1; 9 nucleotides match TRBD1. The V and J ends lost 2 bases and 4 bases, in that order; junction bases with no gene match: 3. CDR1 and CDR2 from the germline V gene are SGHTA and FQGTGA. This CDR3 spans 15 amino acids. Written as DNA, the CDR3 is TGTGCCAGCAGCTTATTAGGACAGGGGTACAATGAGCAGTTCTTC. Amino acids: CASSLLGQGYNEQFF.

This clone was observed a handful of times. This chain's CDR3 is CASRLQVYQPQHF. In DNA, the CDR3 is TGTGCCAGCAGGTTACAGGTTTATCAGCCCCAGCATTTT. The rearrangement uses TRBV28 and TRBJ1-5; D possibly corresponds to TRBD1 (5 bases). Between the trimmed V and J ends, which lost 6 bases and 5 bases, there was a span of 11 bases. Germline lookup yields CDR1 MDHEN and CDR2 SYDVKM. The CDR3 is 13 residues long.